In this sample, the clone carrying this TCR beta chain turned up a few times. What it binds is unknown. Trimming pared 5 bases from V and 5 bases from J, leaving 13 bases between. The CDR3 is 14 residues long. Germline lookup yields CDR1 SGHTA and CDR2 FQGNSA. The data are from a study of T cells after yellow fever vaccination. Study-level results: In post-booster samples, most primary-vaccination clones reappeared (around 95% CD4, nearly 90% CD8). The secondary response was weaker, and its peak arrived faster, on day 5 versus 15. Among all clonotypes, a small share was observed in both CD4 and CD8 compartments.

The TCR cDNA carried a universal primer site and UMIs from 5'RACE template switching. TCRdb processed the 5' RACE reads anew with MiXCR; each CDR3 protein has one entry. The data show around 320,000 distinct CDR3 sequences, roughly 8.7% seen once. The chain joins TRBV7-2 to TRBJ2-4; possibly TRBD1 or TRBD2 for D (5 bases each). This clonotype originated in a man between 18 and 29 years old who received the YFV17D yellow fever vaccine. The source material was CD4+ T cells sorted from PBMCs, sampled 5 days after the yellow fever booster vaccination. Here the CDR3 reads CASSLSGPQNIQYF. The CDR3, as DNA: TGTGCCAGCAGCCTGTCGGGGCCACAAAACATTCAGTACTTC.